Listed here is a single TCR beta chain. The read stops 3 residues short of the end of the CDR3; the missing end is completed from the germline J gene. The data were taken from a study of Tregs in tolerant kidney transplant recipients. Germline V lookup: CDR1 SGHRS, CDR2 YFSETQ. This CDR3 contains 13 residues. Produced via immunoSEQ multiplex PCR; TCRdb's table is partial and in-frame only. The sample data list around 33,000 clones. The nonmyeloablative bone marrow transplants came from related graft donors, with transient mixed chimerism. This clonotype was obtained from a human patient who received a combined kidney and bone marrow transplant. A share of the T cells may be of graft donor origin. This sequence joins TRBV5-1 and TRBJ1-2; tentatively, D is TRBD1 (5 bases). This specimen consisted of CD4+ T cells from blood (PBMCs), obtained 24 months after the transplant. The CDR3 region is CASSLEAGHGYTF. The sequenced CDR3 bases are TGCGCCAGCAGCCTCGAGGCAGGGCACGGC.